The clone carrying this T cell receptor (beta chain) was observed at least ten times. TCR beta VDJ and CDR3 were profiled, and genomic DNA was the template. TCRdb reprocessed the reads with MiXCR, giving one entry per CDR3 protein. The sample contains about 150,000 distinct CDR3 sequences, around two fifths of which appear only once. J gave up 1 base and V 6 bases, and 5 bases lay outside the gene matches. The CDR3 sequence is 14 residues long. Germline V gene data show CDR1 as KGHSH and CDR2 as LQKENI. This sample was included in a study of CD8+CD57+ T cells in acquired aplastic anemia. Study at large: Sorted CD4+ and CD8+ cells yielded DNA averaging approximately 3.5 ug.

This TCR came from a human donor in good health, serving as a control. The sample consisted of sorted CD4+, CD8+, or CD8+CD57+ T cells (not recorded which) from PBMCs. The chain uses TRBV18 and TRBJ1-1, with TRBD1 matching over 7 bases. CDR3 bases: TGTGCCAGCTCGAGACAGGGCCCGAACACTGAAGCTTTCTTT. It translates to CASSRQGPNTEAFF.